These 2 T cell receptor beta chains were sequenced from one sample in a study of cytomegalovirus exposure and HLA in healthy donors (TCRdb year 2017). Preparation of the library involved the immunoSEQ multiplex PCR assay. A mixture of 60 forward primers for TCR Vbeta segments and 13 reverse primers for TCR Jbeta segments was used in the multiplex PCR. The immuneACCESS repertoire file appears here via TCRdb, limited to in-frame rearrangements. These files lack a portion of the clones; in checked studies, under half of the deficit traces to unresolved V genes, and the cause of the others is not known. Present in this sample are around 140,000 clones, more than 75% of which were seen just once. The top ten hold 6.2% of the sample. The sequencing input was PBMCs. Receptors originate from a middle-aged woman in good health and CMV-seropositive.

The chain links TRBV29-1 to TRBJ2-3; 7 bases fit TRBD2. This CDR3 contains 15 residues. From germline, CDR1 is SQVTM and CDR2 ANQGSEA. Unmatched junction bases numbered 8, after V lost 5 bases and J lost 0 bases. CDR3 loop: CSVSTAGVSTDTQYF. In DNA form, the CDR3 reads TGCAGCGTTTCGACGGCGGGAGTGAGCACAGATACGCAGTATTTT.

This clone was detected once. The J gene is TRBJ2-7, the V gene TRBV15; TRBD1 agrees at 7 bases. CDR1 and CDR2 (germline): LNHNV, YYDKDF (reference sequence). This CDR3 region has 15 residues. Germline trimming cut 2 bases from V and 6 bases from J; bases unmatched to any gene: 10. The CDR3 here is CATSRNRDRTPEQYF. In nucleotides, the CDR3 is TGTGCCACCAGCAGAAATCGGGACAGAACTCCCGAGCAGTACTTC.